The T cell receptor beta chain described here comes from a study of control samples from healthy donors and cancer patients. Data came from immunoSEQ multiplex PCR; TCRdb stores just in-frame clones and leaves some out. The sample contains under 200,000 clones, just over 95% of which appear only once. CDR3 length: 15 residues. The ends were cut back, 2 bases at V and 0 bases at J, with 10 bases in the middle. CDR1 is MGHDK, CDR2 SYGVNS, per germline. The rearrangement uses TRBV25-1 and TRBJ2-5; tentatively, D is TRBD1 (5 bases). Sequenced material: blood. The TCR comes from a woman aged 25 to 39 in good health. CDR3 protein: CASSEPSGNQETQYF. CDR3 sequence (DNA): TGTGCCAGCAGTGAACCCTCAGGGAACCAAGAGACCCAGTACTTC.